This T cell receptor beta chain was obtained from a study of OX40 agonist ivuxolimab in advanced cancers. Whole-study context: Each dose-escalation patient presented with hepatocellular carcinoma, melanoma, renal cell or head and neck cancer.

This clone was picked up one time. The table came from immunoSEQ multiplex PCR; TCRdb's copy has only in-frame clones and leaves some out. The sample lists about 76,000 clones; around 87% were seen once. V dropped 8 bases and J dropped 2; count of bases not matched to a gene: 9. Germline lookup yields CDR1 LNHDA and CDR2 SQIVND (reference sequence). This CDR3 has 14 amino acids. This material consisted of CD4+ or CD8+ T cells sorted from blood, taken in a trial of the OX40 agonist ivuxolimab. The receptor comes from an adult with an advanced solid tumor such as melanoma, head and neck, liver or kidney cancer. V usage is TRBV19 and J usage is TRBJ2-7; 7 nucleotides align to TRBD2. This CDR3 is CASRTGTNAYEQYF. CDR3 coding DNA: TGTGCCAGTCGAACCGGGACTAACGCCTACGAGCAGTACTTC.